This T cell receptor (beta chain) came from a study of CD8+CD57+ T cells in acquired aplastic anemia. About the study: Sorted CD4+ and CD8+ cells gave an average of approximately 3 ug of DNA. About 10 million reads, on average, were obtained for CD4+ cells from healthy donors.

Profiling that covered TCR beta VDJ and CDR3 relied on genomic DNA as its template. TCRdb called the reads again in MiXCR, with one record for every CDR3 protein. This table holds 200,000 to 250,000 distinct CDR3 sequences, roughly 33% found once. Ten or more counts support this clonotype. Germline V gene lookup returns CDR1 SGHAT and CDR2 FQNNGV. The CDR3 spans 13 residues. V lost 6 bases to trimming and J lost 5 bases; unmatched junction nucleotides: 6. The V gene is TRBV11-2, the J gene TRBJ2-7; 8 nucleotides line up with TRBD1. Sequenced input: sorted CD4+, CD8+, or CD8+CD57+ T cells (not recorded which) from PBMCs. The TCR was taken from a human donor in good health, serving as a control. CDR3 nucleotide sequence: TGTGCCAGCAGGTATCGGACAGGGAACGAGCAGTACTTC. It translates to CASRYRTGNEQYF.